This T cell receptor (beta chain) emerged from a study of cytomegalovirus exposure and HLA in healthy donors. Whole-study results and caveats: Specificity for CMV antigens was confirmed in vitro for three of the CMV-associated chains. Rare sequences made up most TCRs, while some public TCRs were found in many donors.

This clone was counted once. Its antigen is as yet unknown. Germline V gene sequence: CDR1 DFQATT, CDR2 SNEGSKA (reference sequence). The CDR3 is made up of 10 amino acids. Trimming removed 3 bases from V and 10 bases from J, with 9 bases in between. Generated by immunoSEQ multiplex PCR, the TCRdb table keeps only in-frame clones and is missing some. The table lists under 400,000 clones, 86% of them singletons. The receptor comes from a woman between 18 and 30 years old in good health and CMV-seronegative. Sequences were obtained from PBMCs. The rearrangement links TRBV20-1 to TRBJ2-5; D not resolved. CDR3 DNA sequence: TGCAGTGCTAGTATCGCGGACCAGTACTTC. Translated, it gives CSASIADQYF.